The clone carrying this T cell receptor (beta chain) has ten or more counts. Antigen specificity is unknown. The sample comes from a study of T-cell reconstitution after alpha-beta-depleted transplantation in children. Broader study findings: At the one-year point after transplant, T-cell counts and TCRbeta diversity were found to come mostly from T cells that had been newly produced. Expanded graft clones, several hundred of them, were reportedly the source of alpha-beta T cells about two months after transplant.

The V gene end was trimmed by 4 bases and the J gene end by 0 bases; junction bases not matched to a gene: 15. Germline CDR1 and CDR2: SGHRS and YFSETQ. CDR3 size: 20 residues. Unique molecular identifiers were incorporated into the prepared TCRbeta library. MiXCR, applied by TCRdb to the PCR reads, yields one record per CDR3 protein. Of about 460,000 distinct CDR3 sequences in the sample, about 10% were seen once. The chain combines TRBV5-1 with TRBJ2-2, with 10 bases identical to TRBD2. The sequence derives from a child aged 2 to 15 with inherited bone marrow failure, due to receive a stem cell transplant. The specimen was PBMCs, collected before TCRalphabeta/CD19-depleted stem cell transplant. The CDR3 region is CASSPQITAGGPANTGELFF. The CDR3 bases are TGCGCCAGCAGCCCCCAGATTACAGCGGGAGGGCCCGCGAACACCGGGGAGCTGTTTTTT.